This T cell receptor beta chain was sequenced in a study of cytomegalovirus exposure and HLA in healthy donors. 60 Vbeta and 13 Jbeta primers were used in PCR. Here immunoSEQ multiplex PCR was the method, and the copy in TCRdb shows in-frame clones only, minus some. In the table there are about 180,000 clones, roughly three quarters of which are singletons. Points from the study as a whole: Cytomegalovirus association was assigned to about 150 TCR beta chains. A previous analysis found most TCR beta V segments productive roughly 90% or roughly 30% of the time.

Concerning this clone itself: Its specificity is not known.

Sequenced material: PBMCs. The origin of this receptor is a male donor in good health and CMV-seronegative.

CDR3 in DNA: TGTGCCAGCAGCTTTAGAGACAGGGTAGATGGCTACACCTTC. Protein product: CASSFRDRVDGYTF. This chain uses TRBV7-9 with TRBJ1-2; 7 nucleotides line up with TRBD1. The V segment lost 3 bases and the J segment 6 bases; nucleotides outside the gene matches: 7. This CDR3 is 14 amino acids long. Germline V CDR1 and CDR2: SEHNR, FQNEAQ (reference sequence).